The 6 T cell receptor beta chains listed next were all sequenced from one sample in a study of blood T cell repertoires in COVID-19. Sequencing was performed with immunoSEQ multiplex PCR; in TCRdb, only in-frame clones are kept and a portion is missing. Among 250,000 to 300,000 clones listed, about nine tenths were seen once. Sequenced material: PBMCs or T cells enriched from blood (not recorded which). The receptors were gathered from a man aged 18 to 30 who had recovered from COVID-19.

This chain uses TRBV4-1 with TRBJ1-2; 7 bases are shared with TRBD1. Germline-derived CDR1 and CDR2 are MGHRA and YSYEKL. The CDR3 covers 16 residues. The ends lost 0 bases at V and 4 bases at J; junction bases unmatched: 8. The DNA for the CDR3 is TGCGCCAGCAGCCAAGATGGGACAGAGACGCCCTATGGCTACACCTTC. Translated: CASSQDGTETPYGYTF.

The chain has TRBV3-1 (or the pseudogene TRBV3-2) and TRBJ2-2, with D perhaps matching TRBD1 (6 bases). V was shortened by 3 bases and J by 2 bases, with 10 bases between the two germline ends. Germline assignment: CDR1 LGHDT and CDR2 YNNKEL (reference sequence). The length of the CDR3 is 15 residues. The CDR3 sequence: CASSHRGLNTGELFF. The CDR3 region has the DNA TGTGCCAGCAGCCACAGGGGCCTTAACACCGGGGAGCTGTTTTTT.

V usage is TRBV6-1 and J usage is TRBJ2-5; TRBD2 is a possible D gene (6 bases). The germline V gene encodes CDR1 MNHNS and CDR2 SASEGT. V was clipped by 3 bases and J by 5 bases, with 13 bases between them. CDR3 length: 14 amino acids. DNA of the CDR3: TGTGCCAGCAGTGAGCGGGACCCTAGGGAGACCCAGTACTTC. Translated: CASSERDPRETQYF.

This clone was seen only once. The chain joins TRBV19 to TRBJ1-5, with TRBD1 matching 7 bases. Losses at the gene ends were 3 bases for V and 4 bases for J; bases not matched to a gene: 3. Per the germline V gene, CDR1 is LNHDA and CDR2 is SQIVND (reference sequence). This CDR3 contains 14 residues. CDR3 protein: CASSMGQPNQPQHF. Here the CDR3 DNA reads TGTGCCAGTAGTATGGGACAGCCTAATCAGCCCCAGCATTTT.

The genes are TRBV19 and TRBJ1-4; D uncertain. Germline CDR1 reads LNHDA; CDR2 reads SQIVND (reference sequence). V dropped 6 bases and J dropped 4 bases, with 9 bases sitting between them. CDR3 length: 13 residues. The CDR3 here is CASRTASNEKLFF. The DNA for the CDR3 is TGTGCCAGTAGGACGGCTAGTAATGAAAAACTGTTTTTT. Together with reference TRBV19 and TRBJ1-4, the CDR3 gives the full variable domain: DGGITQSPKYLFRKEGQNVTLSCEQNLNHDAMYWYRQDPGQGLRLIYYSQIVNDFQKGDIAEGYSVSREKKESFPLTVTSAQKNPTAFYLCASRTASNEKLFFGSGTQLSVL.

The chain joins TRBV30 to TRBJ2-7; D remains unclear. CDR1 is GTSNPN, CDR2 SVGIG, per germline (reference sequence). This CDR3 contains 12 residues. Trimming removed 2 bases at V and 0 bases at J, with 5 bases between. The CDR3 is CAWSTSSYEQYF. The CDR3 bases are TGTGCCTGGAGTACCAGCTCCTACGAGCAGTACTTC.